This TCR beta chain comes out of a study of cytomegalovirus exposure and HLA in healthy donors. Use of 60 Vbeta and 13 Jbeta primers characterized the PCR. TCRdb's copy holds only in-frame clones and misses some; the assay was immunoSEQ multiplex PCR. This listing includes 25,000 to 30,000 clones. Study-wide results and limits: Earlier analysis yielded a pattern in which most TCR beta V segments were productive about 90% or about 30% of the time.

Comment on this clone: Its antigen is unidentified.

Whereas donors were nominally healthy upon sampling, unrecorded immune exposures were probable. The sequence came from a young man in good health and CMV-seronegative. Sequencing input: PBMCs.

The CDR3 sequence is CAWSIGADTFF. In DNA, the CDR3 is TGTGCCTGGAGTATTGGGGCAGATACTTTCTTT. The chain uses TRBV30 and TRBJ1-1; D perhaps matches TRBD1 (5 bases). Trimming pared 2 bases from V and 12 bases from J, leaving 13 bases between. CDR3 length: 11 amino acids. From germline, CDR1 is GTSNPN and CDR2 SVGIG (reference sequence).